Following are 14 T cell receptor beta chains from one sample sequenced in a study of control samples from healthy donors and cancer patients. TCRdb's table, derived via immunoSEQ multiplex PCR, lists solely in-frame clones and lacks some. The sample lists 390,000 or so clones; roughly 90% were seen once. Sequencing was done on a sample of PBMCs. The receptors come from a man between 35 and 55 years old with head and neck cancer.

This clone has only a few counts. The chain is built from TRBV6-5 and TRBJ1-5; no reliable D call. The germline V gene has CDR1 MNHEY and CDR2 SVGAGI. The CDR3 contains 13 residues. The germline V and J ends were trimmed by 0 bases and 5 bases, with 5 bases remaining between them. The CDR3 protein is CASSYSSDQPQHF. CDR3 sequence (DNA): TGTGCCAGCAGTTACTCGTCTGATCAGCCCCAGCATTTT.

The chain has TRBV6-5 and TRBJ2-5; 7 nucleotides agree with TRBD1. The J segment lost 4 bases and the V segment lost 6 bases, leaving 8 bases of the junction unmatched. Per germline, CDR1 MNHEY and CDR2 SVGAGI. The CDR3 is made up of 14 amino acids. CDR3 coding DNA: TGTGCCAGCAGGGATAGACAGGGCGGAGAGACCCAGTACTTC. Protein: CASRDRQGGETQYF.

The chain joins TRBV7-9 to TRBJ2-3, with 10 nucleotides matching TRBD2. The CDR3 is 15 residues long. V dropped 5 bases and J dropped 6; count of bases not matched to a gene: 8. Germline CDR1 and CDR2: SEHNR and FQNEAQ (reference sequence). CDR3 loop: CASSPSGRARDTQYF. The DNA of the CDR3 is TGTGCCAGCAGCCCGAGCGGGAGGGCCAGGGATACGCAGTATTTT.

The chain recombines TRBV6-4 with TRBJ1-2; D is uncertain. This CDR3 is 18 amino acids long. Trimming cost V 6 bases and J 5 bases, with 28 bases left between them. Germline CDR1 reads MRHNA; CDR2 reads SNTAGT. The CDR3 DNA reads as TGTGCCAGCAGCTCTCCCCACACTAGCATATCTCGGGATTATGGCTACACCTTC. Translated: CASSSPHTSISRDYGYTF.

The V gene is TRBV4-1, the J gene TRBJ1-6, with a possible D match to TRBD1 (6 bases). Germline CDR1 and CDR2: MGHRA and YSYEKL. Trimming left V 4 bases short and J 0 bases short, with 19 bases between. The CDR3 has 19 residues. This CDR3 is CASSRSGHPTSSYNSPLHF. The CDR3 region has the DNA TGCGCCAGCAGCCGGTCGGGACACCCTACGAGCTCCTATAATTCACCCCTCCACTTT.

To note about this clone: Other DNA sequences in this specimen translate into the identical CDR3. The CDR3 sequence is CASSPGATNEKLFF. The CDR3 nucleotides read TGTGCCAGCTCACCTGGGGCAACTAATGAAAAACTGTTTTTT. This chain connects TRBV18 to TRBJ1-4; D is undetermined. With 3 bases removed from V and 0 bases from J, the gap between germline ends came to 5 bases. Germline CDR1 KGHSH, CDR2 LQKENI. The length of the CDR3 is 14 residues.

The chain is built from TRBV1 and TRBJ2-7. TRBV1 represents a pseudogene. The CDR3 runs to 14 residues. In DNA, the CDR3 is TGCACCAGCAGCCAAGAGACGGTCCCTTACGAGCAGTACTTC. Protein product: CTSSQETVPYEQYF.

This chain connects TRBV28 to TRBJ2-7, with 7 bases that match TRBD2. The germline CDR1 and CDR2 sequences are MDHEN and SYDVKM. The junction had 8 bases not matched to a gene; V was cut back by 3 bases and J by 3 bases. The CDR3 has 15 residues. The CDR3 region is CASSFSRRGSYEQYF. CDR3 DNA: TGTGCCAGCAGTTTCTCCCGGCGGGGGAGCTACGAGCAGTACTTC.

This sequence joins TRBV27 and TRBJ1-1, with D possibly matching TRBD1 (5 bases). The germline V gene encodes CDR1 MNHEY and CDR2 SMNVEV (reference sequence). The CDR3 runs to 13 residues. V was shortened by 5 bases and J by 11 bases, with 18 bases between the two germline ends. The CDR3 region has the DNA TGTGCCAGCAGTCTGGGGGGGAGGCTGGAGGCTTTCTTT. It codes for CASSLGGRLEAFF.

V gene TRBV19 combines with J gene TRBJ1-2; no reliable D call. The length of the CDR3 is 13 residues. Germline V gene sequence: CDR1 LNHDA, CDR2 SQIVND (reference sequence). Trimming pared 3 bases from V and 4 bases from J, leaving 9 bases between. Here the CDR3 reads CASSIGQSYGYTF. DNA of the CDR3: TGTGCCAGTAGTATCGGGCAGAGCTATGGCTACACCTTC.

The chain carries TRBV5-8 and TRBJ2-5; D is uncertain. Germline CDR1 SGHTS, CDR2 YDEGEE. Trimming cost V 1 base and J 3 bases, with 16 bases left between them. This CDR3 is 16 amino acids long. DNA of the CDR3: TGTGCCAGCAGCTTGATCGGCTGGGCGGCCAAAGAGACCCAGTACTTC. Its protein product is CASSLIGWAAKETQYF.

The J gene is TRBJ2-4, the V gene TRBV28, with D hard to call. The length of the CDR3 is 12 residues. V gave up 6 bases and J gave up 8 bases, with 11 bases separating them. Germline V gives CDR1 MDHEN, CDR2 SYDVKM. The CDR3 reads CASSGSRDIQYF. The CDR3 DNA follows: TGTGCCAGCAGCGGATCAAGGGACATTCAGTACTTC.

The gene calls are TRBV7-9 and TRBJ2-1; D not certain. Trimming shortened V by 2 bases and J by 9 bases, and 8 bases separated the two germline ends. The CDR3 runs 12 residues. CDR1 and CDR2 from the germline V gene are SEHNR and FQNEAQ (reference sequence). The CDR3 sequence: CASSLPLGEQFF. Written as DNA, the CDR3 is TGTGCCAGCAGCTTACCCCTTGGTGAGCAGTTCTTC.

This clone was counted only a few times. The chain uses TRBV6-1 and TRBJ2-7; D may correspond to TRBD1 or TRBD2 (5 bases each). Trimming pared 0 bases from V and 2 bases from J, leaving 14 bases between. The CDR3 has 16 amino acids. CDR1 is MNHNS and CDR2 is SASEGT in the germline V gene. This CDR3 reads CASSEAGTRGAYEQYF. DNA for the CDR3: TGTGCCAGCAGTGAAGCCGGGACCCGCGGAGCCTACGAGCAGTACTTC.